The 15 T cell receptor beta chains given below trace back to one sample, sequenced in a study of blood T cells in healthy people across ages. A J-beta primer mix and a sample-barcoded 5' primer were used in a second PCR of roughly 6 to 11 cycles. A single record per CDR3 protein comes from TCRdb applying MiXCR to the 5' RACE reads. The sample lists approximately 940,000 distinct CDR3 sequences, roughly 43% occurring once. The sequencing input was blood. The receptors here all came from a young man in good health.

The chain carries TRBV27 and TRBJ2-3, with D possibly matching TRBD1 (5 bases). Per the germline V gene, CDR1 is MNHEY and CDR2 is SMNVEV (reference sequence). With 7 bases removed from V and 1 base from J, the gap between germline ends came to 15 bases. This CDR3 is 15 amino acids long. In DNA form, the CDR3 reads TGTGCCAGCACCTTGGGAAGGGGCGGCACAGATACGCAGTATTTT. It specifies CASTLGRGGTDTQYF.

This clonotype has just a few counts. The chain is built from TRBV28 and TRBJ1-2, with unresolved D. CDR1 MDHEN and CDR2 SYDVKM come from the germline V gene. The CDR3 extends over 14 amino acids. Between the trimmed V and J ends, which lost 4 bases and 4 bases, there was a span of 13 bases. The CDR3 coding sequence is TGTGCCAGCAGTTGGTCCGGGGTGGGCTATGGCTACACCTTC. Protein product: CASSWSGVGYGYTF.

This clonotype was detected a few times. V is TRBV12-3 or TRBV12-4 and J is TRBJ1-5, with 7 bases aligning to TRBD1. V was clipped by 4 bases and J by 3 bases; unmatched bases: 3. CDR3 length: 14 amino acids. CDR3 sequence (DNA): TGTGCCAGCAGTTCGACAGGGAACAATCAGCCCCAGCATTTT. Translation: CASSSTGNNQPQHF.

The rearrangement joins TRBV15 to TRBJ1-6, with 7 bases aligning to TRBD1. After removal of 5 bases from V and 3 bases from J, the junction contained 13 bases not matched to a gene. Germline CDR1 is LNHNV and CDR2 is YYDKDF (reference sequence). CDR3 length: 18 residues. Here the CDR3 reads CATSLPPGTANYNSPLHF. Here the CDR3 DNA reads TGTGCCACCAGCCTGCCCCCGGGGACAGCTAACTATAATTCACCCCTCCACTTT.

The chain recombines TRBV10-3 with TRBJ1-1, with 10 bases that match TRBD1. V dropped 4 bases and J dropped 9; count of bases not matched to a gene: 14. The CDR3 consists of 16 residues. From germline, CDR1 is ENHRY and CDR2 SYGVKD. CDR3 bases: TGTGCCATCAGTGTTCCGAATGCGGGGACAGGGGATAAAGCTTTCTTT. Residues: CAISVPNAGTGDKAFF.

The chain is built from TRBV20-1 and TRBJ2-5; D might be TRBD2 (5 bases). Trimming left V 6 bases short and J 0 bases short, with 14 bases between. Germline lookup yields CDR1 DFQATT and CDR2 SNEGSKA (reference sequence). This CDR3 comprises 14 residues. For the CDR3, the DNA is TGCAGTGCCCGTTCGACGGGGAACCAAGAGACCCAGTACTTC. Translated, it gives CSARSTGNQETQYF.

This clonotype was recorded a few times. A read error is possible here, since a much larger clone lies one base away. V usage is TRBV20-1 and J usage is TRBJ2-1; 8 positions match TRBD2. CDR1 is DFQATT, CDR2 SNEGSKA, per germline (reference sequence). There are 10 residues in the CDR3. CDR3 protein: CRAVRGGQFF. The CDR3 DNA reads as TGCAGGGCTGTCCGGGGGGGGCAGTTCTTC.

CDR3 in amino acids: CASSDSAGQSTDTQYF. CDR3 DNA: TGTGCCAGCAGTGACTCGGCTGGACAGTCCACAGATACGCAGTATTTT. The chain is built from TRBV6-4 and TRBJ2-3; perhaps TRBD1 as D (6 bases). The germline V and J ends were trimmed by 0 bases and 2 bases, with 12 bases remaining between them. This CDR3 comprises 16 residues. CDR1 and CDR2 (germline): MRHNA, SNTAGT.

The table lists this clonotype with a few counts. J is TRBJ2-3 and V is TRBV29-1, with a possible D match to TRBD1 (6 bases). The CDR3 totals 13 residues. With 8 bases removed from V and 0 bases from J, the gap between germline ends came to 12 bases. Germline lookup yields CDR1 SQVTM and CDR2 ANQGSEA. The chain's CDR3 is CSFDQGSTDTQYF. Here the CDR3 DNA reads TGCAGCTTCGATCAGGGGAGCACAGATACGCAGTATTTT.

This clonotype was picked up many times. The J gene is TRBJ2-1, the V gene TRBV9; no definite D call. This CDR3 contains 13 residues. Germline lookup yields CDR1 SGDLS and CDR2 YYNGEE. V lost 2 bases, J lost 4 bases, and 7 bases lay in between. The chain's CDR3 is CASSVSPYNEQFF. The CDR3 DNA sequence: TGTGCCAGCAGCGTTTCCCCGTACAATGAGCAGTTCTTC.

This clonotype has ten or more counts. V gene TRBV7-9 combines with J gene TRBJ2-1; the match to TRBD2 covers 9 bases. This CDR3 spans 15 amino acids. Unmatched junction bases numbered 2, after V lost 2 bases and J lost 3 bases. Per the germline V gene, CDR1 is SEHNR and CDR2 is FQNEAQ (reference sequence). CDR3 coding DNA: TGTGCCAGCAGCTTATTGACTAGCGGCTACAATGAGCAGTTCTTC. Amino acid sequence: CASSLLTSGYNEQFF.

A few counts support this clonotype. The chain carries TRBV20-1 and TRBJ2-7, with 7 bases aligning to TRBD1. The CDR3 consists of 13 residues. With V trimmed by 6 bases and J by 2 bases, 7 bases remained unmatched. Looked up from germline, CDR1 is DFQATT and CDR2 is SNEGSKA (reference sequence). The CDR3 loop reads CSAVDREPYEQYF. The DNA for the CDR3 is TGCAGTGCCGTTGACAGGGAGCCCTACGAGCAGTACTTC.

This clonotype was counted at least ten times. V and J are TRBV29-1 and TRBJ2-7, with unresolved D. Germline V gene data show CDR1 as SQVTM and CDR2 as ANQGSEA. The CDR3 totals 12 residues. V lost 0 bases and J 2 bases, leaving 5 bases between the germline ends. The CDR3 region is CSVEEQTYEQYF. In DNA, the CDR3 is TGCAGCGTTGAAGAACAGACCTACGAGCAGTACTTC.

This chain joins TRBV4-1 and TRBJ2-3; the D gene is possibly TRBD2 (7 bases). The CDR3 sequence is 15 residues long. With 0 bases removed from V and 8 bases from J, the gap between germline ends came to 15 bases. Germline V gene lookup returns CDR1 MGHRA and CDR2 YSYEKL. CDR3 DNA: TGCGCCAGCAGCCAAGAAGCGAGGGGGGGGTCTACGCAGTATTTT. This encodes CASSQEARGGSTQYF.

This clonotype showed up just once. The chain uses TRBV13 and TRBJ1-1, with D uncertain. The V end was cut by 1 base, the J end by 6 bases, with 15 bases between. Germline-derived CDR1 and CDR2 are PRHDT and FYEKMQ (reference sequence). The CDR3 length is 15 residues. The CDR3: CASSLEDLLSAEAFF. DNA for the CDR3: TGTGCCAGCAGCTTAGAAGACCTTTTAAGCGCTGAAGCTTTCTTT.